The 31 T cell receptor beta chains presented below share a single source sample, sequenced in a study of T cell repertoires in cytomegalovirus infection. TCRdb passed the reads through MiXCR, listing each CDR3 protein once. This table holds more than 500,000 distinct CDR3 sequences, approximately 15% found once. The sequenced sample consisted of CD8+ T cells from PBMCs. The receptors originated from a human donor in good health (CMV status not recorded). Some clones in this sample may be carry-over from other donors' samples.

This clonotype has only a few counts. J is TRBJ2-5 and V is TRBV19, with D uncertain. Germline assignment: CDR1 LNHDA and CDR2 SQIVND (reference sequence). Trimming removed 1 base from V and 5 bases from J, with 8 bases in between. The CDR3 length is 13 residues. The CDR3 sequence is CASSIVIRETQYF. In DNA, the CDR3 is TGTGCCAGTAGTATAGTGATTAGGGAGACCCAGTACTTC.

The V gene is TRBV9, the J gene TRBJ2-1; D tentatively reads TRBD1 or TRBD2 (5 bases each). CDR3 length: 16 residues. V was trimmed by 3 bases and J by 4 bases, leaving 17 bases between them. Germline V CDR1 and CDR2: SGDLS, YYNGEE. Here the CDR3 reads CASSGTGPAGYNEQFF. The CDR3 DNA follows: TGTGCCAGCAGCGGAACGGGGCCCGCCGGTTACAATGAGCAGTTCTTC.

This clonotype was seen a handful of times. The rearrangement links TRBV7-9 to TRBJ2-7; 8 bases align to TRBD1. The CDR3 loop spans 16 amino acids. Germline trimming cut 4 bases from V and 4 bases from J; bases unmatched to any gene: 12. Germline lookup yields CDR1 SEHNR and CDR2 FQNEAQ (reference sequence). The CDR3 sequence is CASSSPTGTGGYEQYF. CDR3 sequence (DNA): TGTGCCAGCAGCTCACCTACCGGGACAGGCGGTTACGAGCAGTACTTC.

The table lists this clonotype with many counts. The chain uses TRBV11-1 and TRBJ2-5; weak D call: TRBD2 (6 bases). The V gene's germline CDR1 is SGHAT and CDR2 FQDESV (reference sequence). This CDR3 has 16 amino acids. The V and J ends lost 3 bases and 1 base respectively, with 15 bases between them. DNA for the CDR3: TGTGCCAGCAGCTTTTCGCGGTTGACTAGCCAAGAGACCCAGTACTTC. Protein sequence: CASSFSRLTSQETQYF.

This clonotype was counted between two and nine times. The chain has TRBV6-6 and TRBJ2-3; 7 bases line up with TRBD2. Per the germline V gene, CDR1 is MNHNY and CDR2 is SVGAGI (reference sequence). This CDR3 region has 17 residues. Trimming at V came to 2 bases and at J to 0 bases, leaving 8 bases not matched to a gene. The CDR3 DNA sequence: TGTGCCAGCAGTTACCTCCGGGGGGAAGGGAGCACAGATACGCAGTATTTT. Amino acid sequence: CASSYLRGEGSTDTQYF.

This clonotype was counted many times. The rearrangement links TRBV10-3 to TRBJ2-3; 8 bases line up with TRBD1. J was trimmed by 2 bases and V by 7 bases; bases with no gene match: 2. The germline gives CDR1 ENHRY, CDR2 SYGVKD. This CDR3 comprises 13 residues. DNA for the CDR3: TGTGCCATCACAGGGGGCTACACAGATACGCAGTATTTT. As protein: CAITGGYTDTQYF.

V is TRBV6-5 and J is TRBJ1-1, with TRBD1 as a possible D gene (5 bases). Trimming left V 4 bases short and J 1 base short, with 13 bases between. The CDR3 has 15 amino acids. Germline V gene lookup returns CDR1 MNHEY and CDR2 SVGAGI. Written as DNA, the CDR3 is TGTGCCAGCAGTTCAAGGGGCAAACCGAACACTGAAGCTTTCTTT. It is translated as CASSSRGKPNTEAFF.

The V gene is TRBV27, the J gene TRBJ2-1; the D gene is possibly TRBD2 (5 bases). The V end was cut by 3 bases, the J end by 4 bases, with 10 bases between. The CDR3 covers 14 residues. Germline loops: CDR1 MNHEY, CDR2 SMNVEV (reference sequence). The CDR3 nucleotides are TGTGCCAGCAGTTTGCAGGACTCTTACAATGAGCAGTTCTTC. Its translation: CASSLQDSYNEQFF.

This clonotype was counted between two and nine times. The chain has TRBV19 and TRBJ2-2; D remains ambiguous. Germline V gene data show CDR1 as LNHDA and CDR2 as SQIVND (reference sequence). V shed 3 bases and J shed 2 bases, with 7 bases lying between them. The CDR3 covers 14 residues. CDR3 loop: CASSMTLNTGELFF. DNA of the CDR3: TGTGCCAGTAGTATGACCCTAAACACCGGGGAGCTGTTTTTT.

This clonotype was observed many times. The chain links TRBV12-3 or TRBV12-4 to TRBJ2-1, with 7 bases fitting TRBD2. The CDR3 is 16 residues long. V dropped 7 bases and J dropped 5; count of bases not matched to a gene: 14. CDR3 sequence (DNA): TGTGCCAGCACCTCCCTCCCAGGGAGGGCCGACAATGAGCAGTTCTTC. Its translation: CASTSLPGRADNEQFF.

This clonotype was seen more than once but under ten times. V usage is TRBV28 and J usage is TRBJ2-2; 12 bases align to TRBD2. The germline V gene has CDR1 MDHEN and CDR2 SYDVKM. V lost 8 bases and J lost 7; bases outside the gene matches: 5. CDR3 size: 14 residues. The CDR3 spells CASQLAGGLGELFF. CDR3 nucleotide sequence: TGTGCCAGCCAACTAGCGGGAGGTCTCGGGGAGCTGTTTTTT.

The rearrangement uses TRBV6-1 and TRBJ1-4; 8 bases line up with TRBD1. J gave up 8 bases and V 6 bases, and 14 bases lay outside the gene matches. Germline CDR1 reads MNHNS; CDR2 reads SASEGT. This CDR3 is built from 16 residues. The CDR3: CASRDVPGQAGEKLFF. CDR3 coding DNA: TGTGCCAGCAGAGACGTCCCGGGACAGGCAGGAGAAAAACTGTTTTTT.

The chain is built from TRBV4-1 and TRBJ2-7; D gene uncertain. The CDR3 loop spans 15 amino acids. Trimming pared 4 bases from V and 1 base from J, leaving 14 bases between. Germline values: CDR1 MGHRA, CDR2 YSYEKL. The CDR3 nucleotides are TGCGCCAGCAGCCCCACGGTAGGGTATTCCTACGAGCAGTACTTC. Its translation is CASSPTVGYSYEQYF.

This clonotype has more than one count but fewer than ten. The chain carries TRBV30 and TRBJ1-1, with 9 bases that match TRBD1. The germline V gene has CDR1 GTSNPN and CDR2 SVGIG (reference sequence). The trim removed 1 base at V and 4 bases at J, leaving 4 bases unmatched. The CDR3 has 14 amino acids. The CDR3 DNA reads as TGTGCCTGGAGTGGGGGACAGGGAGCCACTGAAGCTTTCTTT. Protein: CAWSGGQGATEAFF.

This clonotype was recorded at least ten times. The J gene is TRBJ2-7, the V gene TRBV19; D may match TRBD1 or TRBD2 (5 bases each). Between the trimmed V and J ends, which lost 6 bases and 3 bases, there was a span of 18 bases. From germline, CDR1 is LNHDA and CDR2 SQIVND (reference sequence). The CDR3 totals 15 residues. Here the CDR3 DNA reads TGTGCCAGTAGCCGGGGACGTTCTCTGATCTACGAGCAGTACTTC. This gives the protein CASSRGRSLIYEQYF.

The rearrangement joins TRBV2 to TRBJ2-1, with 8 bases lining up with TRBD2. This CDR3 is built from 15 residues. CDR1 and CDR2 from the germline V gene are SNHLY and FYNNEI. The trim removed 7 bases at V and 4 bases at J, leaving 9 bases unmatched. CDR3 amino acids: CASTSGTSNYNEQFF. Written as DNA, the CDR3 is TGTGCCAGCACCTCCGGGACTAGTAATTACAATGAGCAGTTCTTC.

There are many counts of this clonotype. V and J are TRBV7-3 and TRBJ1-1; the D is unclear. This CDR3 is 15 amino acids long. CDR1 is SGHTA and CDR2 is FQGTGA in the germline V gene. The germline V and J ends were trimmed by 2 bases and 2 bases, with 12 bases remaining between them. CDR3 bases: TGTGCCAGCAGCTTAGATCCCTCTCCCAACACTGAAGCTTTCTTT. This gives the protein CASSLDPSPNTEAFF.

The rearrangement links TRBV6-1 to TRBJ1-1; no clear D. V was pared by 7 bases and J by 1 base, with 10 bases between. The germline V gene encodes CDR1 MNHNS and CDR2 SASEGT. CDR3 length equals 13 residues. The CDR3 DNA sequence: TGTGCCAGCAATCGGGTGGGGAACACTGAAGCTTTCTTT. Translation: CASNRVGNTEAFF.

This clonotype was observed many times. V usage is TRBV7-3 and J usage is TRBJ1-6; a weak D match, TRBD1 (5 bases). V shed 5 bases and J shed 4 bases, with 9 bases lying between them. The CDR3 contains 14 residues. CDR1 and CDR2 from the germline V gene are SGHTA and FQGTGA. Written as DNA, the CDR3 is TGTGCCAGCAGCCACGGGGGGTATAATTCACCCCTCCACTTT. Amino acids: CASSHGGYNSPLHF.

This clonotype has at least ten counts. The chain couples TRBV7-6 to TRBJ2-7; D might be TRBD1 or TRBD2, each matching 6 bases. The CDR3 has 15 residues. V lost 5 bases and J 3 bases, leaving 17 bases between the germline ends. Per the germline V gene, CDR1 is SGHVS and CDR2 is FNYEAQ. The CDR3 region has the DNA TGTGCCAGCAGCCCAGGGGCGGGGCGTATCTACGAGCAGTACTTC. Amino acids: CASSPGAGRIYEQYF.

The chain recombines TRBV11-3 with TRBJ2-1; D unclear. CDR1 and CDR2 (germline): SGHNT, YENEEA. Trimming took 5 bases from V and 7 from J, leaving 15 bases between them. The CDR3 has 14 residues. The CDR3 DNA reads TGTGCCAGCAGCCCGAGCCTCCTAGGGAATGAGCAGTTCTTC. Translation: CASSPSLLGNEQFF.

This clonotype was detected ten times or more. V gene TRBV10-2 combines with J gene TRBJ2-4; the match to TRBD2 covers 9 bases. This CDR3 has 14 residues. Germline CDR1 WSHSY, CDR2 SAAADI. The junction had 5 bases not matched to a gene; V was cut back by 8 bases and J by 3 bases. CDR3 residues: CASGLSGGKNIQYF. In DNA, the CDR3 is TGCGCCAGCGGGCTTAGCGGGGGCAAAAACATTCAGTACTTC.

In this sample, this clonotype turned up a few times. The gene calls are TRBV7-6 and TRBJ2-3; possible D gene TRBD2, 5 bases. Trimming removed 6 bases at V and 0 bases at J, with 19 bases between. The CDR3 covers 17 residues. Germline CDR1 SGHVS, CDR2 FNYEAQ. This CDR3 reads CASSPGSEGLSTDTQYF. The CDR3 region has the DNA TGTGCCAGCAGTCCGGGCTCCGAGGGTTTGAGCACAGATACGCAGTATTTT.

The gene calls are TRBV27 and TRBJ2-1, with D possibly TRBD2 on 6 matching bases. CDR3 length: 15 residues. Deletions cut 6 bases from V and 0 bases from J, with 12 bases between. Germline lookup yields CDR1 MNHEY and CDR2 SMNVEV (reference sequence). DNA of the CDR3: TGTGCCAGCAGGATAGCGGCAAGCTCCTACAATGAGCAGTTCTTC. Residues: CASRIAASSYNEQFF.

This clonotype was counted ten times or more. This sequence joins TRBV7-2 and TRBJ2-3, with D unresolved. Trimming shortened V by 0 bases and J by 1 base, and 11 bases separated the two germline ends. Germline V CDR1 and CDR2: SGHTA, FQGNSA. The CDR3 covers 16 residues. CDR3 in amino acids: CASSLASVKGTDTQYF. The CDR3 bases are TGTGCCAGCAGCTTAGCTTCGGTGAAAGGCACAGATACGCAGTATTTT.

The chain combines TRBV4-2 with TRBJ1-5; D is unclear. CDR3 size: 17 residues. The germline V gene encodes CDR1 LGHNA and CDR2 YNFKEQ. The V end lost 3 bases, the J end lost 0 bases, and 15 bases lay between the germline ends. The CDR3 reads CASSQEVSEFSNQPQHF. CDR3 nucleotides: TGTGCCAGCAGCCAGGAAGTATCGGAGTTTAGCAATCAGCCCCAGCATTTT.

Ten or more counts support this clonotype. V is TRBV7-9 and J is TRBJ2-3, with D perhaps matching TRBD2 (6 bases). The V end lost 5 bases, the J end lost 2 bases, and 17 bases lay between the germline ends. In germline, CDR1 is SEHNR, CDR2 FQNEAQ (reference sequence). The CDR3 totals 16 residues. The CDR3 here is CASSAKRGLYTDTQYF. CDR3 in DNA: TGTGCCAGCAGCGCCAAAAGGGGACTCTACACAGATACGCAGTATTTT.

This clonotype was seen repeatedly, ten times or more. The chain carries TRBV6-1 and TRBJ1-2; 9 bases are shared with TRBD1. Germline trimming cut 5 bases from V and 3 bases from J; bases unmatched to any gene: 7. CDR3 length equals 15 residues. CDR1 MNHNS and CDR2 SASEGT come from the germline V gene. In nucleotides, the CDR3 is TGTGCCAGCAGTTCTACAGGGGGCAAGTACTATGGCTACACCTTC. This translates into CASSSTGGKYYGYTF.

The rearrangement joins TRBV9 to TRBJ2-2, with D tentatively TRBD2 (5 bases). From germline, CDR1 is SGDLS and CDR2 YYNGEE. Trimming stripped 3 bases from V and 2 bases from J, with 11 bases between. The CDR3 extends over 15 amino acids. CDR3 nucleotides: TGTGCCAGCAGCGCTAGCTGGGGTAACACCGGGGAGCTGTTTTTT. It specifies CASSASWGNTGELFF.

This clonotype was seen ten or more times. The gene calls are TRBV6-1 and TRBJ2-7; D not resolved. The V gene lost 11 bases and the J gene lost 3 bases, with 8 bases spanning the gap. The length of the CDR3 is 10 residues. Germline loops: CDR1 MNHNS, CDR2 SASEGT. The CDR3 is CALGVYEQYF. CDR3 coding DNA: TGTGCCCTTGGAGTCTACGAGCAGTACTTC.

The chain has TRBV20-1 and TRBJ2-7; 7 bases agree with TRBD1. The CDR3 is made up of 12 amino acids. V lost 2 bases to trimming and J lost 5 bases; unmatched junction nucleotides: 3. Germline lookup yields CDR1 DFQATT and CDR2 SNEGSKA (reference sequence). CDR3 DNA sequence: TGCAGTGCTAGAACAGGGGCCAACGAGCAGTACTTC. This translates into CSARTGANEQYF.